A single sample gave rise to the 20 T cell receptor beta chains below, sequenced in a study of cytomegalovirus exposure and HLA in healthy donors. Produced via immunoSEQ multiplex PCR; TCRdb's table is partial and in-frame only. The table records tens of thousands of clones, over 85% of them present only once. Sequenced sample: PBMCs. The receptor set was obtained from a woman between 25 and 40 years old in good health and CMV-seropositive.

This sequence joins TRBV6-5 and TRBJ2-2; TRBD1 matches at 9 bases. The germline V gene encodes CDR1 MNHEY and CDR2 SVGAGI. Trimming took 6 bases from V and 6 from J; bases not matched to a gene: 8. The CDR3 runs to 15 residues. CDR3 DNA sequence: TGTGCCAGCAGCCCGGGACAGGGAAAGGCCGGGGAGCTGTTTTTT. Its translation is CASSPGQGKAGELFF.

The V call is TRBV7-2, the J call TRBJ2-1; D is possibly TRBD2 (7 bases). CDR1 SGHTA and CDR2 FQGNSA come from the germline V gene. The CDR3 runs to 14 residues. V lost 5 bases and J lost 3, with 11 bases in between. The CDR3 coding sequence is TGTGCCAGCAGCAGGGGAGGGGGCTACAATGAGCAGTTCTTC. Translated, it gives CASSRGGGYNEQFF.

The chain couples TRBV19 to TRBJ2-2; 10 bases agree with TRBD1. Germline CDR1 LNHDA, CDR2 SQIVND (reference sequence). The CDR3 has 21 residues. V dropped 5 bases and J dropped 6; count of bases not matched to a gene: 24. CDR3 amino acids: CASSAGQGGDFLAWFSGELFF. The CDR3 DNA reads as TGTGCCAGTAGTGCCGGACAGGGGGGCGATTTCCTAGCATGGTTCTCCGGGGAGCTGTTTTTT. The full variable domain, completed using reference TRBV19 and TRBJ2-2, is DGGITQSPKYLFRKEGQNVTLSCEQNLNHDAMYWYRQDPGQGLRLIYYSQIVNDFQKGDIAEGYSVSREKKESFPLTVTSAQKNPTAFYLCASSAGQGGDFLAWFSGELFFGEGSRLTVL.

The V gene is TRBV11-3, the J gene TRBJ2-1; 7 bases fit TRBD2. The CDR3 runs 16 residues. CDR1 and CDR2 from the germline V gene are SGHNT and YENEEA. Trimming removed 5 bases from V and 1 base from J; junction bases left unmatched: 8. CDR3 amino acids: CASSASGLQSYNEQFF. Written as DNA, the CDR3 is TGTGCCAGCAGCGCCTCGGGACTACAATCCTACAATGAGCAGTTCTTC.

This clone was counted once. This rearrangement joins TRBV6-1 to TRBJ2-7; 8 bases fit TRBD1. CDR3 length: 14 amino acids. From germline, CDR1 is MNHNS and CDR2 SASEGT. Losses at the gene ends were 4 bases for V and 1 base for J; bases not matched to a gene: 3. CDR3 protein: CASSGRDRSYEQYF. DNA for the CDR3: TGTGCCAGCAGTGGACGGGACAGGTCCTACGAGCAGTACTTC.

The DNA for the CDR3 is TGTGCCAGCAGCCAGGGACTAGCGGGAGACGACAATGAGCAGTTCTTC. It is translated as CASSQGLAGDDNEQFF. The genes are TRBV4-2 and TRBJ2-1, with 14 bases aligning to TRBD2. V shed 3 bases and J 5 bases; nucleotides not matched to a gene: 3. Germline V gene data show CDR1 as LGHNA and CDR2 as YNFKEQ. The CDR3 covers 16 residues.

V gene TRBV19 combines with J gene TRBJ2-5; tentative D call: TRBD2 (6 bases). The CDR3 extends over 15 amino acids. Trimming left V 1 base short and J 2 bases short, with 11 bases between. Looked up from germline, CDR1 is LNHDA and CDR2 is SQIVND (reference sequence). The CDR3, as DNA: TGTGCCAGTAGTATAGTGCTAGCGAGGCAAGAGACCCAGTACTTC. It translates to CASSIVLARQETQYF. Looking up the rest from reference TRBV19 and TRBJ2-5 gives the full variable domain: DGGITQSPKYLFRKEGQNVTLSCEQNLNHDAMYWYRQDPGQGLRLIYYSQIVNDFQKGDIAEGYSVSREKKESFPLTVTSAQKNPTAFYLCASSIVLARQETQYFGPGTRLLVL.

Here the CDR3 DNA reads TGCGCCAGCAGTGCGCGGACAGCCTACACTGAAGCTTTCTTT. Residues: CASSARTAYTEAFF. The chain uses TRBV10-2 and TRBJ1-1, with D possibly being TRBD1 (6 bases). Germline V gene lookup returns CDR1 WSHSY and CDR2 SAAADI. Trimming left V 4 bases short and J 3 bases short, with 12 bases between. CDR3 length: 14 amino acids.

The table lists this clone with a count of one. The rearrangement links TRBV7-9 to TRBJ2-7, with TRBD1 as a possible D gene (6 bases). Trimming took off 2 bases at V and 3 bases at J, with 14 bases between the two ends. CDR1 is SEHNR, CDR2 FQNEAQ, per germline (reference sequence). The CDR3 extends over 15 amino acids. This CDR3 reads CASSLQSTGDYEQYF. DNA of the CDR3: TGTGCCAGCAGCTTACAATCGACAGGAGACTACGAGCAGTACTTC.

V is TRBV11-2 and J is TRBJ1-1; D remains unclear. V gave up 5 bases and J gave up 6 bases, with 25 bases separating them. CDR3 length equals 17 residues. Looked up from germline, CDR1 is SGHAT and CDR2 is FQNNGV. Here the CDR3 reads CASSPSNQVAQKSEAFF. The CDR3 nucleotides read TGTGCCAGCAGCCCCTCAAACCAGGTGGCCCAGAAATCTGAAGCTTTCTTT.

The genes are TRBV4-3 and TRBJ2-1; 15 bases align to TRBD2. This CDR3 spans 18 amino acids. J lost 3 bases, V lost 1 base, and 4 bases had no gene match. Germline V gene lookup returns CDR1 LGHNA and CDR2 YSLEER. CDR3: CASSQGTSGRAYYNEQFF. CDR3 DNA sequence: TGCGCCAGCAGCCAAGGGACTAGCGGGAGGGCCTACTACAATGAGCAGTTCTTC.

The chain links TRBV30 to TRBJ2-4; a weak D match, TRBD1 (6 bases). The CDR3 is 13 amino acids. Germline V gene sequence: CDR1 GTSNPN, CDR2 SVGIG (reference sequence). V was trimmed by 0 bases and J by 9 bases, leaving 12 bases between them. The CDR3 spells CAWSVGGDGIQYF. In DNA, the CDR3 is TGTGCCTGGAGTGTAGGGGGTGACGGCATTCAGTACTTC.

The genes are TRBV7-3 and TRBJ2-2; D is undetermined. Germline values: CDR1 SGHTA, CDR2 FQGTGA. CDR3 length: 13 amino acids. Trimming removed 4 bases from V and 1 base from J, with 4 bases in between. The CDR3 sequence is CASSYQNTGELFF. The CDR3 nucleotides are TGTGCCAGCAGCTATCAGAACACCGGGGAGCTGTTTTTT.

This chain links TRBV7-8 with TRBJ2-6, with 7 bases fitting TRBD1. This CDR3 has 21 residues. Germline values: CDR1 SGHVS, CDR2 FQNEAQ. The ends lost 5 bases at V and 1 base at J; junction bases unmatched: 20. CDR3 DNA: TGTGCCAGCAGCCTTATCGGTTGGGGGACAGCCAAATTATCTGGGGCCAACGTCCTGACTTTC. Its translation: CASSLIGWGTAKLSGANVLTF.

The rearrangement joins TRBV11-1 to TRBJ2-3, with 10 bases matching TRBD1. The CDR3 consists of 15 residues. CDR1 and CDR2 from the germline V gene are SGHAT and FQDESV (reference sequence). The V gene end was trimmed by 0 bases and the J gene end by 4 bases; junction bases not matched to a gene: 1. CDR3 bases: TGTGCCAGCAGCTTAGCGACAGGGGGCGCAGATACGCAGTATTTT. Residues: CASSLATGGADTQYF.

The J gene is TRBJ1-2, the V gene TRBV5-4, with a tentative D call TRBD1 (5 bases). The V gene lost 2 bases and the J gene lost 4 bases, with 12 bases spanning the gap. CDR3 length: 14 residues. Germline CDR1 SGHNT, CDR2 YYREEE (reference sequence). CDR3: CASSFGQGGYGYTF. CDR3 bases: TGTGCCAGCAGCTTTGGGCAGGGCGGCTATGGCTACACCTTC.

The CDR3 region has the DNA TGTGCAAGTCGCTTATATTCAAGGGAGGGGGGTGGCACTGAAGCTTTCTTT. It translates to CASRLYSREGGGTEAFF. The V call is TRBV12-2, the J call TRBJ1-1. TRBV12-2 has pseudogene status. This CDR3 contains 17 residues.

Written as DNA, the CDR3 is TGTGCCAGCAGTTTAATAGGGCGGGAGTTGAATGAGCAGTTCTTC. Protein sequence: CASSLIGRELNEQFF. The rearrangement links TRBV28 to TRBJ2-1, with 7 positions matching TRBD2. CDR1 and CDR2 (germline): MDHEN, SYDVKM. CDR3 length: 15 amino acids. The ends lost 2 bases at V and 7 bases at J; junction bases unmatched: 8.

The V call is TRBV4-3, the J call TRBJ2-7; 14 bases align to TRBD2. This CDR3 spans 15 amino acids. Germline trimming cut 2 bases from V and 5 bases from J; bases unmatched to any gene: 2. Germline assignment: CDR1 LGHNA and CDR2 YSLEER. CDR3 loop: CASSQSGLAGDEQYF. In DNA, the CDR3 is TGCGCCAGCAGCCAATCGGGACTAGCGGGAGACGAGCAGTACTTC.

This sequence joins TRBV2 and TRBJ2-7; 10 positions agree with TRBD1. CDR1 is SNHLY and CDR2 is FYNNEI in the germline V gene. The J segment lost 2 bases and the V segment lost 5 bases, leaving 3 bases of the junction unmatched. The CDR3 contains 14 residues. The CDR3 DNA reads TGTGCCAGCAGTCTGGGACAGGGGCCCTACGAGCAGTACTTC. Its translation is CASSLGQGPYEQYF.